This T cell receptor (beta chain) was sequenced for a study of T cell repertoires in cytomegalovirus infection. The germline CDR1 and CDR2 sequences are MNHEY and SVGAGI. V shed 4 bases, J shed 5 bases, and the junction held 9 bases outside the gene matches. The CDR3 totals 16 residues. TCRdb ran MiXCR on the reads and lists one entry per CDR3 protein. The sample contains about 490,000 distinct CDR3 sequences, about 10% of which appear only once. The specimen was PBMCs. The clonotype comes from a human donor in good health (CMV status not recorded). Some clones in this sample may be carry-over from other donors' samples. The V call is TRBV6-5, the J call TRBJ1-3, with TRBD1 identical over 9 bases. CDR3 in amino acids: CASSWSRDRVRNTIYF. Here the CDR3 DNA reads TGTGCCAGCAGTTGGTCCCGGGACAGGGTTCGAAACACCATATATTTT.